The 30 T cell receptor beta chains below all came from one sample that was sequenced in a study of tumor-infiltrating lymphocytes in oesophageal squamous cell carcinoma (dated by TCRdb to the mid-2010s). The library came from PCR. Reads for this sample came from an Illumina HiSeq 2000. TCRdb itself trimmed the public reads at Q25 with fastp, ran MiXCR and retained productive beta chains. CDR3 protein duplicates are merged, each entry listing the most common genes and DNA. Present in this sample are roughly 14,000 distinct CDR3 sequences, less than 60% of which were seen just once. The ten biggest clones cover 14% of the sample. Specimen: blood. These receptors all stem from a male donor with esophageal squamous cell carcinoma.

This chain uses TRBV19 with TRBJ2-5; TRBD2 might be the D (6 bases). The J call may be faulty, since TRBJ2-1 better matches the DNA end. Germline values: CDR1 LNHDA, CDR2 SQIVND (reference sequence). The CDR3 contains 14 residues. CDR3 amino acids: CASMGGGSFYEQFF. Here the CDR3 DNA reads TGTGCCAGTATGGGAGGCGGCAGCTTCTACGAGCAGTTCTTC.

V gene TRBV6-1 combines with J gene TRBJ2-3; D remains unclear. V was cut by 4 bases and J by 8 bases, with 13 bases left in between. This CDR3 is built from 13 residues. Germline CDR1 MNHNS, CDR2 SASEGT. CDR3 sequence reads: CASSGTGAGTQYF. The CDR3 DNA reads as TGTGCCAGCAGTGGGACCGGTGCAGGTACGCAGTATTTT.

The V and J genes are TRBV12-3 or TRBV12-4 and TRBJ1-1, with 7 nucleotides matching TRBD1. The CDR3 extends over 14 amino acids. V shed 6 bases, J shed 0 bases, and the junction held 4 bases outside the gene matches. The CDR3 nucleotides are TGTGCCAGCAGAAACAGGGGCGTGAACACTGAAGCTTTCTTT. Amino acid sequence: CASRNRGVNTEAFF.

Here the CDR3 DNA reads TGTGCCAGCAGTGTATTTCCAGCGGGAGTGGGGAATGAGCAGTTCTTC. Translated, it gives CASSVFPAGVGNEQFF. The rearrangement uses TRBV6-8 and TRBJ2-7, with 8 bases fitting TRBD2. The assigned J gene may be wrong: the sequence end matches TRBJ2-1 better. The CDR3 totals 16 residues. CDR1 is MNHGY, CDR2 SAAAGT, per germline.

The chain recombines TRBV7-6 with TRBJ2-5, with 7 nucleotides matching TRBD1. The CDR3 is made up of 11 amino acids. Germline CDR1 and CDR2: SGHVS and FNYEAQ. CDR3 nucleotides: TGTGTCACAGGGGTTCAAGAGACCCAGTACTTC. It is translated as CVTGVQETQYF. Combining the CDR3 with reference TRBV7-6 and TRBJ2-5 gives the whole variable domain GAGVSQSPRYKVTKRGQDVALRCDPISGHVSLYWYRQALGQGPEFLTYFNYEAQQDKSGLPNDRFSAERPEGSISTLTIQRTEQRDSAMYRCVTGVQETQYFGPGTRLLVL.

This clonotype appeared many times. The chain joins TRBV12-2 to TRBJ1-5; no check of the table's D call, TRBD1, against the DNA was made. TRBV12-2 is described as a pseudogene. CDR3 length: 18 residues. The CDR3 region is CASRFPGQVPSTNQPQHF. Written as DNA, the CDR3 is TGTGCAAGTCGCTTCCCGGGACAGGTACCATCAACCAATCAGCCCCAGCATTTT.

The rearrangement joins TRBV19 to TRBJ2-7, with D possibly matching TRBD2 (6 bases). CDR3 length: 15 residues. Germline values: CDR1 LNHDA, CDR2 SQIVND (reference sequence). V lost 1 base and J lost 5, with 15 bases in between. CDR3 loop: CASSIVAGGRNEQYF. The DNA of the CDR3 is TGTGCCAGTAGTATAGTTGCGGGTGGGAGGAACGAGCAGTACTTC. The entire variable domain, with the rest obtained from reference TRBV19 and TRBJ2-7, is as follows: DGGITQSPKYLFRKEGQNVTLSCEQNLNHDAMYWYRQDPGQGLRLIYYSQIVNDFQKGDIAEGYSVSREKKESFPLTVTSAQKNPTAFYLCASSIVAGGRNEQYFGPGTRLTVT.

The rearrangement joins TRBV12-3 or TRBV12-4 to TRBJ2-5; no reliable D call. The CDR3 runs to 13 residues. V was trimmed by 2 bases and J by 7 bases, leaving 11 bases between them. The CDR3: CASSLKGLATQYF. The CDR3 bases are TGTGCCAGCAGTTTAAAGGGATTGGCGACCCAGTACTTC.

By share, this clonotype ranks as medium-sized. At one end the junction does not follow the germline gene, possibly because of a read error. This chain connects TRBV5-4 to TRBJ2-3, with D possibly matching TRBD1 (6 bases). This CDR3 has 17 amino acids. Germline CDR1 and CDR2: SGHNT and YYREEE (reference sequence). The DNA for the CDR3 is TGCGCCAGCAGCGGCGAGAGGGGGAATACGGGAAGAGATACGCAGTATTTT. This codes for CASSGERGNTGRDTQYF.

Ten or more counts support this clonotype. The gene calls are TRBV11-2 and TRBJ2-7; D call uncertain. In germline, CDR1 is SGHAT, CDR2 FQNNGV. The CDR3 length is 16 residues. The V and J ends lost 5 bases and 3 bases respectively, with 20 bases between them. Written as DNA, the CDR3 is TGTGCCAGCAGCCCCGATAGGAGATTAACCCGCTACGAGCAGTACTTC. Translation: CASSPDRRLTRYEQYF.

This clonotype was detected a few times. The chain employs TRBV7-6 and TRBJ2-5, with a weak D call TRBD1 (7 bases). The closer fit of TRBJ2-1 to the DNA end suggests the J call may be wrong. CDR1 and CDR2 (germline): SGHVS, FNYEAQ. The CDR3 has 15 residues. CDR3 in DNA: TGTGCCAGCAGCTTGGGGGGACAGCGCAGCAATGAGCAGTTCTTC. This translates into CASSLGGQRSNEQFF.

On this clonotype: A junction boundary mismatches the germline segment, possibly from a read error. J is TRBJ2-1 and V is TRBV28; 10 positions agree with TRBD2. The germline V gene encodes CDR1 MDHEN and CDR2 SYDVKM. This CDR3 comprises 15 residues. CDR3 loop: CASSYGLADQETQYF. Here the CDR3 DNA reads TGTGCCAGCAGTTACGGACTAGCGGACCAAGAGACCCAGTACTTT.

This clonotype came up once. The V call is TRBV6-2 or TRBV6-3, the J call TRBJ2-7; D not certain. TRBJ2-1 explains the end of the DNA better; the J call may be wrong. Per the germline V gene, CDR1 is MNHEY and CDR2 is SVGEGT. This CDR3 spans 10 amino acids. CDR3 amino acids: CACRADEQFF. DNA for the CDR3: TGTGCCTGCCGAGCCGACGAGCAGTTCTTC.

On this clonotype itself: Because it lacks the conserved phenylalanine or tryptophan at the end, this CDR3 is likely a read error. The DNA is omitted, as the CDR3 cannot be located on it reliably, and the CDR3 follows TCRdb's listing. The chain combines TRBV7-2 with TRBJ2-6; TRBD1 was called by the table and not checked on the DNA. The CDR3 is 18 residues long, counting both termini. From germline, CDR1 is SGHTA and CDR2 FQGNSA. The CDR3 loop is CASSLSGGTGYNEQFFGA.

This clonotype was seen repeatedly, ten times or more. The gene calls are TRBV3-1 and TRBJ2-5; D possibly uses TRBD1 or TRBD2 (6 bases each). This CDR3 is built from 15 residues. Trimming removed 0 bases at V and 6 bases at J, with 14 bases between. CDR1 is LGHDT, CDR2 YNNKEL, per germline (reference sequence). The CDR3 here is CASSQEDQGRKTQYF. Here the CDR3 DNA reads TGTGCCAGCAGCCAAGAGGACCAGGGGAGGAAGACCCAGTACTTC.

This clonotype was found many times. The chain couples TRBV27 to TRBJ2-5; D may match TRBD1 or TRBD2 (5 bases each). The last part of the DNA fits TRBJ2-7 better; the J call may be wrong. CDR1 is MNHEY and CDR2 is SMNVEV in the germline V gene (reference sequence). The CDR3 length is 15 residues. CDR3 amino acids: CASAQGAAADYEQYF. CDR3 coding DNA: TGTGCCAGCGCCCAGGGAGCAGCCGCCGACTACGAGCAGTACTTC.

This clonotype was picked up a small number of times. The chain combines TRBV7-9 with TRBJ2-1; 9 positions agree with TRBD2. There are 17 residues in the CDR3. Trimming cost V 4 bases and J 2 bases; bases outside gene matches: 9. Germline CDR1 SEHNR, CDR2 FQNEAQ (reference sequence). The chain's CDR3 is CASSSSLAGDAYNEQFF. As DNA, the CDR3 is TGTGCCAGCAGCTCCTCATTAGCGGGAGATGCCTACAATGAGCAGTTCTTC.

This sequence joins TRBV7-2 and TRBJ2-2, with D uncertain. The germline gives CDR1 SGHTA, CDR2 FQGNSA. V shed 2 bases and J shed 0 bases, with 7 bases lying between them. This CDR3 contains 15 residues. CDR3 DNA: TGTGCCAGCAGCTTATTCATAGCGAACACCGGGGAGCTGTTTTTT. Amino acid sequence: CASSLFIANTGELFF.

The genes are TRBV7-2 and TRBJ2-3; 8 bases fit TRBD2. V lost 0 bases, J lost 2 bases, and 13 bases stayed unmatched. CDR3 length: 19 residues. The germline V gene encodes CDR1 SGHTA and CDR2 FQGNSA. The CDR3, as DNA: TGTGCCAGCAGCTTAGCAGCGGGGGACTGGAGGGAAACCACAGATACGCAGTATTTT. It yields the protein CASSLAAGDWRETTDTQYF.

This clonotype occurred many times. This rearrangement joins TRBV2 to TRBJ1-6, with D perhaps TRBD1 (6 bases). The V gene's germline CDR1 is SNHLY and CDR2 FYNNEI. The germline V and J ends were trimmed by 6 bases and 4 bases, with 10 bases remaining between them. The CDR3 has 14 residues. The CDR3 region is CASRGHSYNSPLHF. The CDR3 DNA sequence: TGTGCCAGCAGGGGACACTCGTATAATTCACCCCTCCACTTT.

This chain links TRBV7-2 with TRBJ2-7; TRBD1 agrees at 10 bases. This CDR3 contains 15 residues. CDR1 and CDR2 from the germline V gene are SGHTA and FQGNSA. Trimming took 4 bases from V and 6 from J; bases not matched to a gene: 9. CDR3 loop: CASSSLRDRGTEQYF. The CDR3 region has the DNA TGTGCCAGCAGCTCCCTCCGGGACAGGGGCACCGAGCAGTACTTC.

This clonotype was observed at least ten times. The chain combines TRBV5-6 with TRBJ2-5; no clear D. This CDR3 comprises 12 residues. Germline CDR1 reads SGHDT; CDR2 reads YYEEEE. Between the trimmed V and J ends, which lost 1 base and 11 bases, there was a span of 12 bases. The CDR3 region has the DNA TGTGCCAGCAGCTTGTTTAGCACTGAGCAGTACTTC. It specifies CASSLFSTEQYF.

This clonotype is medium-sized. The rearrangement uses TRBV6-2 or TRBV6-3 and TRBJ2-1, with 11 bases identical to TRBD2. In germline, CDR1 is MNHEY, CDR2 SVGEGT. V was pared by 4 bases and J by 6 bases, with 2 bases of the junction left unmatched. The CDR3 extends over 14 amino acids. CDR3 coding DNA: TGTGCCAGCAGTTTTAGCGGGAGGGCCAATGAGCAGTTCTTC. This translates into CASSFSGRANEQFF.

Comments on this clonotype: It is likely a read error, because the conserved phenylalanine at the end of the CDR3 is missing. It is unclear where the CDR3 begins or ends on the DNA, so no DNA is shown, and the CDR3 is as TCRdb lists it. V is TRBV7-3 and J is TRBJ2-6; the D call in the table, TRBD1, was not verified against the DNA. CDR1 is SGHTA and CDR2 is FQGTGA in the germline V gene. The CDR3 is 17 amino acids in total, end residues counted. The CDR3 loop reads CASSSTGTGYNGYTFGA.

This clonotype was observed many times. The J gene is TRBJ2-1, the V gene TRBV27; 7 bases map to TRBD1. There are 13 residues in the CDR3. The germline V gene encodes CDR1 MNHEY and CDR2 SMNVEV (reference sequence). V gave up 2 bases and J gave up 10 bases; unmatched junction bases: 5. This chain's CDR3 is CASSLRQGHEQFF. DNA of the CDR3: TGTGCCAGCAGTTTACGACAGGGACACGAGCAGTTCTTC.

The chain links TRBV7-3 to TRBJ2-5; D is unresolved. The end of the DNA aligns better with TRBJ2-1, so the J call may be wrong. CDR3 length: 12 residues. Germline assignment: CDR1 SGHTA and CDR2 FQGTGA. Here the CDR3 DNA reads TGTGCCAGCAGCTTAACCAGAAATGAGCAGTTCTTC. This sequence encodes CASSLTRNEQFF.

This clonotype was seen ten or more times. This sequence joins TRBV7-3 and TRBJ2-1; D gene ambiguous. Germline V gene sequence: CDR1 SGHTA, CDR2 FQGTGA. The CDR3 spans 13 residues. Trimming left V 0 bases short and J 7 bases short, with 7 bases between. CDR3 DNA sequence: TGTGCCAGCAGCTTAACTGCCGGTAATGAGCAGTTCTTC. Amino acids: CASSLTAGNEQFF.

The chain links TRBV24-1 to TRBJ1-1; the match to TRBD1 covers 8 bases. The DNA end is a closer match to TRBJ2-1, so the J assignment may be wrong. The CDR3 has 15 amino acids. CDR1 is KGHDR, CDR2 SFDVKD, per germline. The CDR3 reads CATSDYPTGGNEQFF. Written as DNA, the CDR3 is TGTGCCACCAGTGATTACCCCACAGGGGGCAATGAGCAGTTCTTC.

In its sample, this clonotype ranks as medium-sized. A much more abundant neighbour one base away suggests this may be a read error. V usage is TRBV7-2 and J usage is TRBJ2-7; 7 positions agree with TRBD1. Germline V CDR1 and CDR2: SGHTA, FQGNSA. This CDR3 comprises 14 residues. V gave up 6 bases and J gave up 7 bases; unmatched junction bases: 12. CDR3 sequence (DNA): TGTGCCAGCAGTCTGAAAAACAGGGGCAATGAGCAGTACTTC. Translating gives CASSLKNRGNEQYF. Looking up the rest from reference TRBV7-2 and TRBJ2-7 gives the full variable domain: GAGVSQSPSNKVTEKGKDVELRCDPISGHTALYWYRQSLGQGLEFLIYFQGNSAPDKSGLPSDRFSAERTGGSVSTLTIQRTQQEDSAVYLCASSLKNRGNEQYFGPGTRLTVT.

This clonotype was counted many times. The chain is built from TRBV4-3 and TRBJ2-5, with D tentatively TRBD1 (6 bases). Trimming left V 0 bases short and J 5 bases short, with 13 bases between. Germline V CDR1 and CDR2: LGHNA, YSLEER. CDR3 length: 15 residues. As DNA, the CDR3 is TGCGCCAGCAGCCAAGATCTCTACAGGGAGGAGACCCAGTACTTC. Encoded protein: CASSQDLYREETQYF.